This T cell receptor beta chain was recovered during a study of T-cell reconstitution after alpha-beta-depleted transplantation in children. The CDR3 has 15 residues. The V end lost 2 bases, the J end lost 2 bases, and 12 bases lay between the germline ends. This clonotype was seen at least ten times. The antigen is undetermined. Researchers prepared the TCRbeta library using unique molecular identifiers, the study reports. TCRdb analysed the PCR reads with MiXCR anew, one entry per CDR3 protein. The sample shows 500,000 to 650,000 distinct CDR3 sequences, approximately 12% of them seen only once. Findings and limits, study-wide: TCRbeta diversity was high at day 60 in some patients (a result of surviving recipient T cells and thymic progenitors). Once a year had passed after transplant, T-cell counts and diversity came mostly from newly produced T cells. Several hundred rapidly expanded clones from non-depleted graft cells reportedly supplied alpha-beta T cells about two months post-transplant.

The chain recombines TRBV12-3 or TRBV12-4 with TRBJ2-5; D is possibly TRBD1 (5 bases). This TCR was recovered from a male patient aged 10 to 17 who had a stem cell transplant for acute myeloid leukemia, so the T cells may come from the graft donor. Specimen: PBMCs, mostly from graft donor cells, collected 360 days after TCRalphabeta/CD19-depleted stem cell transplant. This chain's CDR3 is CASSLMAGQQETQYF. CDR3 nucleotides: TGTGCCAGCAGTTTAATGGCAGGACAACAAGAGACCCAGTACTTC.